A single sample is the source of the 3 T cell receptor beta chains below, sequenced in a study of shared clonotypes between healthy human individuals. Libraries were prepared by immunoSEQ multiplex PCR; TCRdb keeps only in-frame clonotypes and omits some of them. Of nearly 600,000 clones listed, 95% are singletons. Terminally differentiated effector memory CD45RA+ cells were excluded by CCR7 positive selection of CD45RO-negative cells. The specimen sequenced was naive CD8+ T cells sorted from blood. Receptor source: a woman in her 30s in good health.

The rearrangement uses TRBV2 and TRBJ1-2; D might be TRBD1 (5 bases). Germline V gene lookup returns CDR1 SNHLY and CDR2 FYNNEI. Deletions cut 7 bases from V and 4 bases from J, with 7 bases between. The length of the CDR3 is 11 residues. CDR3 DNA sequence: TGTGCCAGCATGGGGGTCTATGGCTACACCTTC. It encodes CASMGVYGYTF.

V and J are TRBV6-6 and TRBJ2-3; TRBD2 matches 7 bases. The V gene end was trimmed by 5 bases and the J gene end by 3 bases; junction bases not matched to a gene: 8. The CDR3 is made up of 15 amino acids. CDR1 is MNHNY, CDR2 SVGAGI, per germline (reference sequence). The CDR3 DNA reads TGTGCCAGCAGTCAACCGGGACTACGAACAGATACGCAGTATTTT. Protein product: CASSQPGLRTDTQYF.

The CDR3 reads CTSSQSGQKINNQPQHF. CDR3 in DNA: TGCACCAGCAGCCAATCCGGACAGAAAATTAACAATCAGCCCCAGCATTTT. The V call is TRBV1, the J call TRBJ1-5; the DNA was not compared with TRBD1, the D call given in the table. TRBV1 is given as a pseudogene. The CDR3 covers 17 residues.